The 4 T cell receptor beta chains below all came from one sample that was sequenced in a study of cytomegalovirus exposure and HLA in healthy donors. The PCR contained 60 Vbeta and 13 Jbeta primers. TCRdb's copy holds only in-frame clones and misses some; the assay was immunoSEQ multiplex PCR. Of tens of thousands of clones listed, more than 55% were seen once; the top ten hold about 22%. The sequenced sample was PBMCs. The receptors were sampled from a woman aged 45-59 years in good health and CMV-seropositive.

CDR3 loop: CASSLGLGNTGELFF. The CDR3 DNA sequence: TGTGCCAGCAGCCTGGGACTAGGGAACACCGGGGAGCTGTTTTTT. This rearrangement joins TRBV7-2 to TRBJ2-2, with TRBD2 identical over 8 bases. V was pared by 5 bases and J by 1 base, with 3 bases of the junction left unmatched. Germline CDR1 reads SGHTA; CDR2 reads FQGNSA. The CDR3 consists of 15 residues.

CDR3 region: CASSEGGKGQETQYF. The CDR3 coding sequence is TGTGCCAGCAGTGAGGGTGGGAAGGGGCAAGAGACCCAGTACTTC. The chain is built from TRBV2 and TRBJ2-5; tentatively, D is TRBD1 (5 bases). This CDR3 contains 15 residues. CDR1 and CDR2 from the germline V gene are SNHLY and FYNNEI. V shed 3 bases and J shed 2 bases, with 13 bases lying between them. The full variable domain, its missing parts supplied by reference TRBV2 and TRBJ2-5, is EPEVTQTPSHQVTQMGQEVILRCVPISNHLYFYWYRQILGQKVEFLVSFYNNEISEKSEIFDDQFSVERPDGSNFTLKIRSTKLEDSAMYFCASSEGGKGQETQYFGPGTRLLVL.

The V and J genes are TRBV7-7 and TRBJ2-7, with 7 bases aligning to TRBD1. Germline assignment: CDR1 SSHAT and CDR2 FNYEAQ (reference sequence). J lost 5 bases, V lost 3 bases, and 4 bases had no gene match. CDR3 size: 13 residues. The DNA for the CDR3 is TGTGCCAGCAGCTTTTACCAGGGGGACGAGCAGTACTTC. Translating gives CASSFYQGDEQYF.

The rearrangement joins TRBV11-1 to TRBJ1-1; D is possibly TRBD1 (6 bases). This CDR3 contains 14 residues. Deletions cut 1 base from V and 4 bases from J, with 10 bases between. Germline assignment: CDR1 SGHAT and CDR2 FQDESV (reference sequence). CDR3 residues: CASSLEWGPTEAFF. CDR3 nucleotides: TGTGCCAGCAGCTTAGAATGGGGGCCCACTGAAGCTTTCTTT.